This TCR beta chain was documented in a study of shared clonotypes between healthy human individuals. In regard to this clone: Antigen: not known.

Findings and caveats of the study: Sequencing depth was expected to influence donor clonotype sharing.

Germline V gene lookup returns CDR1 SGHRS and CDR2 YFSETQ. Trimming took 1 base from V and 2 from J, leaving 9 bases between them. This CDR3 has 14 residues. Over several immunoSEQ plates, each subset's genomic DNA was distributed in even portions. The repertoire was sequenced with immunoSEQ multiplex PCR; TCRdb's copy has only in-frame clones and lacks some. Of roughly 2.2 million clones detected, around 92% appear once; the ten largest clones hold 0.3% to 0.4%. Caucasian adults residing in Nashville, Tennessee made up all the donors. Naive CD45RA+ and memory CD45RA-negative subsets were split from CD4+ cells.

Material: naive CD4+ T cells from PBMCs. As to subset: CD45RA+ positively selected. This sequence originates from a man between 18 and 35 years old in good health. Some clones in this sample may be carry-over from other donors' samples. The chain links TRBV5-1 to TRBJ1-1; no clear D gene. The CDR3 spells CASSLRADNTEAFF. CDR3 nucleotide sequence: TGCGCCAGCAGCTTGAGGGCCGATAACACTGAAGCTTTCTTT.